Listed below are T cell receptor beta chains from one sample, sequenced in a study of blood T cell repertoires in COVID-19. TCRdb's copy holds only in-frame clones and misses some; the assay was immunoSEQ multiplex PCR. The repertoire holds about 430,000 clones, around nine tenths seen once, with 1.4% to 1.5% in the top ten. Sequenced material: PBMCs or T cells enriched from blood (not recorded which). Receptor source: a woman younger than 30 who had been exposed to COVID-19. CDR3s leave out the opening cysteine and the closing phenylalanine or tryptophan. Each record gives: V gene, J gene, CDR3 protein.

v_gene: TRBV27
j_gene: TRBJ2-7
CDR3aa: ASSHSLTYEQY

v_gene: TRBV27
j_gene: TRBJ2-2
CDR3aa: ASSRPGVVGELF

v_gene: TRBV28
j_gene: TRBJ1-5
CDR3aa: ASSFTKTGYSNQPQH

v_gene: TRBV7-2
j_gene: TRBJ2-5
CDR3aa: ASSSGTGETQY

v_gene: TRBV7-3
j_gene: TRBJ1-2
CDR3aa: ASSLKIVRYGYT

v_gene: TRBV28
j_gene: TRBJ1-4
CDR3aa: ASRRQINEKLF

v_gene: TRBV4-1
j_gene: TRBJ1-1
CDR3aa: ASSQGAGMNTEAF

v_gene: TRBV11-2
j_gene: TRBJ1-1
CDR3aa: ASSYAPPGNTEAF

v_gene: TRBV30
j_gene: TRBJ2-1
CDR3aa: AWSVLHEQF

v_gene: TRBV18
j_gene: TRBJ1-5
CDR3aa: ASSPRGAGKDQPQH

v_gene: TRBV7-2
j_gene: TRBJ2-2
CDR3aa: ASSLVSAGELF

v_gene: TRBV19
j_gene: TRBJ2-7
CDR3aa: ASTLKLAGDQTSYEQY

v_gene: TRBV19
j_gene: TRBJ1-1
CDR3aa: ASSTTGGPKEAF

v_gene: TRBV27
j_gene: TRBJ1-5
CDR3aa: ASSSWDSSNQPQH

v_gene: TRBV7-2
j_gene: TRBJ2-6
CDR3aa: ASSPGTGSSGANVLT

v_gene: TRBV4-1
j_gene: TRBJ2-2
CDR3aa: ASRPGLAGVQSGELF

v_gene: TRBV7-2
j_gene: TRBJ2-7
CDR3aa: ASSLGQNYEQY

v_gene: TRBV4-1
j_gene: TRBJ2-1
CDR3aa: ASSHGLYNEQF

v_gene: TRBV6-5
j_gene: TRBJ1-2
CDR3aa: ASSYVSGQANYGYT

v_gene: TRBV4-3
j_gene: TRBJ2-1
CDR3aa: ASSFQLVGGPNEQF

v_gene: TRBV28
j_gene: TRBJ1-2
CDR3aa: ASSLRVTVYGYT

v_gene: TRBV24-1
j_gene: TRBJ2-7
CDR3aa: ATSDRTDEQY

v_gene: TRBV3-1/TRBV3-2
j_gene: TRBJ1-2
CDR3aa: ASSQKMRAGYT

v_gene: TRBV18
j_gene: TRBJ1-5
CDR3aa: ASSSNRGSDQPQH

v_gene: TRBV19
j_gene: TRBJ2-2
CDR3aa: ASSPRDRGYTGELF

v_gene: TRBV19
j_gene: TRBJ2-1
CDR3aa: ASSRGDGYQF

v_gene: TRBV4-1
j_gene: TRBJ2-7
CDR3aa: ASSLVQGSTYEQY

v_gene: TRBV9
j_gene: TRBJ2-1
CDR3aa: ASSASTRQGYGNEQF

v_gene: TRBV18
j_gene: TRBJ1-1
CDR3aa: ASSELVAGGNSEAF

v_gene: TRBV10-2
j_gene: TRBJ2-2
CDR3aa: ASSGGEGETGELF

v_gene: TRBV28
j_gene: TRBJ2-7
CDR3aa: ASRTSGTIPYEQY

v_gene: TRBV28
j_gene: TRBJ1-4
CDR3aa: ASSLGGREEKLF

v_gene: TRBV28
j_gene: TRBJ2-3
CDR3aa: ASRLTYESADTQY

v_gene: TRBV5-6
j_gene: TRBJ2-5
CDR3aa: ASSLAGQIQETQY

v_gene: TRBV6-6
j_gene: TRBJ2-3
CDR3aa: ASSLFQSGGASFSSTDTQY

v_gene: TRBV5-6
j_gene: TRBJ2-7
CDR3aa: ASSSGVGYEQY

v_gene: TRBV5-1
j_gene: TRBJ2-7
CDR3aa: ASSLARDRDEQY

v_gene: TRBV6-5
j_gene: TRBJ2-7
CDR3aa: ASRPPTSGGSEQY

v_gene: TRBV4-2
j_gene: TRBJ1-1
CDR3aa: ASSQDRVLGQDSRAEAF

v_gene: TRBV13
j_gene: TRBJ1-1
CDR3aa: ASSLVRLGRGMETEAF

v_gene: TRBV7-9
j_gene: TRBJ1-6
CDR3aa: ASSPPGAPLH